These 3 T cell receptor beta chains were all obtained from the same sample, sequenced in a study of T cell repertoires in cytomegalovirus infection. The antigens these receptors bind are not known. TCRdb ran MiXCR on the reads and lists one entry per CDR3 protein. The table shows around 770,000 distinct CDR3 sequences, with 25% to 35% occurring only once. The input for sequencing was cultured CD8+ T cells from PBMCs, taken from culture after CMV antigen stimulation. These receptors were collected from a human donor in good health (CMV status not recorded). Some clones in this sample may be carry-over from other donors' samples.

This clonotype was picked up a small number of times. J is TRBJ1-1 and V is TRBV19, with D perhaps TRBD1 (6 bases). Germline V CDR1 and CDR2: LNHDA, SQIVND (reference sequence). Trimming stripped 4 bases from V and 4 bases from J, with 16 bases between. The CDR3 is 15 residues long. The CDR3 loop reads CASSKIRDTSTEAFF. DNA of the CDR3: TGTGCCAGTAGTAAGATTCGGGACACCAGCACTGAAGCTTTCTTT.

This clonotype was detected only a few times. The chain uses TRBV7-6 and TRBJ1-2; 8 bases match TRBD1. Germline CDR1 reads SGHVS; CDR2 reads FNYEAQ. This CDR3 has 13 amino acids. The trim removed 3 bases at V and 7 bases at J, leaving 4 bases unmatched. CDR3 sequence reads: CASSFGQGSGYTF. The CDR3 DNA reads TGTGCCAGCAGCTTCGGACAGGGCTCTGGCTACACCTTC.

A few counts support this clonotype. Given a much more abundant clone one base away, this may be a read error. The chain employs TRBV7-2 and TRBJ1-5, with D possibly TRBD1 on 5 matching bases. V lost 0 bases and J 3 bases, leaving 6 bases between the germline ends. The CDR3 sequence is 14 residues long. The germline V gene encodes CDR1 SGHTA and CDR2 FQGNSA. CDR3 sequence: CASSLAGVNQPQHF. The CDR3 coding sequence is TGTGCCAGCAGCTTAGCAGGGGTCAATCAGCCCCAGCATTTT.